This T cell receptor beta chain appears in the sequencing data of a study of CXCR3-negative and CXCR3-positive naive CD8 T cells (dated by TCRdb to between 2017 and 2020). In the study overall: Around 140 million TRB reads were obtained in total, roughly 1.5 +/- 0.3 million reads per library. Diversity and physicochemical repertoire analyses were performed on about 12 donors pooled from two independent experiments. TRBV-TRBJ cluster analysis included naive subsets from a handful of donors and memory cells from 3 donors. Points the paper makes about the study in general: Similar TRBV-TRBJ usage was shown by naive CXCR3-negative and CXCR3-positive cells from the same donor, whereas distinct patterns were shown by memory cells. CXCR3 expression partially decreased after cryopreservation, so most assays used freshly isolated PBMCs. TRB CDR3s from CXCR3-positive naive cells showed higher hydrophobicity (lower Kidera factor 4), lower energy, and higher strength and volume indices than CXCR3-negative naive cells. Comparably high repertoire diversity was found in both naive subsets, whereas much lower repertoire diversity was found in memory CD8+ T cells. Because surface CD5, which has been linked to self-reactivity in mice, was comparable between naive subsets, TCR interaction strength was also inferred from TRB CDR3 physicochemical properties.

A remark on this clonotype: No antigen is known for it.

For every CD8+ T cell subset, 300,000 cells were flow-sorted straight into RLT lysis buffer, and each subset was sorted in triplicate. To keep memory contaminants out, a stringent definition of naive CD8+ T cells was applied: CD45RO-CCR7+CD27+CD95-. Peripheral blood mononuclear cells were isolated from buffy coats using standard density gradient centrifugation. Naive CXCR3-negative and CXCR3-positive CD8+ T cells were flow-sorted on a FACSAria III. Total RNA was extracted from sorted cells with an RNeasy Mini Kit. CDR1 and CDR2 were assigned from the germline V gene as SQVTM and ANQGSEA. The CDR3 runs 14 residues from the cysteine to the phenylalanine. No nucleotide data were recorded. Sequencing relied on a NextSeq 550. The Human TCR Profiling Kit (MiLaboratory) was used to prepare UMI-labeled 5' RACE TRB cDNA libraries. The full amount of extracted RNA was used for cDNA synthesis, and the full amount of resulting cDNA was used for PCR amplification. Libraries were prepared in parallel using an identical number of PCR cycles. Per the source publication's procedure: With a requirement of at least two reads per UMI, MIGEC and MiXCR extracted about 50,000 +/- 10,000 unique UMI-labeled TRB cDNA molecules per library. An average of roughly 40,000 +/- 10,000 functional in-frame TRB CDR3 nucleotide clonotypes without stop codons was found per library. Diversity metrics, including normalized Shannon-Wiener and Chao1, were computed in VDJtools after downsampling to 5000 UMI-labeled TRB molecules per sample. Clonotype-size-weighted physicochemical properties of the central five CDR3 residues (interaction energy, strength, volume and Kidera factor 4) were computed in VDJtools. Each CDR3 protein sequence appears as one entry after TCRdb reprocessed the reads, and no DNA is included. TCRdb, not the authors, supplied the V and J calls. The sample's table covers about 84,000 distinct CDR3 sequences. The ten largest account for roughly 0.62% of the sample.

The sequence was collected from a human donor in good health. Some clones in this sample may be carry-over from other donors' samples. The sample consisted of naive CXCR3+ CD8+ T cells from blood. What this sample's cell subset or site label stands for: CD45RO-CCR7+CD27+CD95- naive CD8+ T cells expressing CXCR3 (TNR3+). This receptor chain uses TRBV29-1 and TRBJ2-3. The CDR3 region has the sequence CSVEDLADTDTQYF.